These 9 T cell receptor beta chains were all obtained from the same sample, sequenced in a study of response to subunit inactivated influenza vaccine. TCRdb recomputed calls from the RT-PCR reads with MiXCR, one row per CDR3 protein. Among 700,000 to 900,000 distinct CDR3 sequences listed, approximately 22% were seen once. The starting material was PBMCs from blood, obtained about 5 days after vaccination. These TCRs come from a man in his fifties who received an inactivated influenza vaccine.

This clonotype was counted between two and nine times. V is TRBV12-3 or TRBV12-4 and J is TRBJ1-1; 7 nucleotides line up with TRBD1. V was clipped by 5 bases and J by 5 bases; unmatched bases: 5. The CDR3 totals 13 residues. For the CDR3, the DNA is TGTGCCAGCAGTCTACAGGGGAAGACTGAAGCTTTCTTT. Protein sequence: CASSLQGKTEAFF.

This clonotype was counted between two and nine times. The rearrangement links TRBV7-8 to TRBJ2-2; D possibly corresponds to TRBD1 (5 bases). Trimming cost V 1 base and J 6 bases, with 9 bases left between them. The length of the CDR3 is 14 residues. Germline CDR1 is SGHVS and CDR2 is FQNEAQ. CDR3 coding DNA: TGTGCCAGCAGCTTAGGACAGATACCCGGGGAGCTGTTTTTT. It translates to CASSLGQIPGELFF.

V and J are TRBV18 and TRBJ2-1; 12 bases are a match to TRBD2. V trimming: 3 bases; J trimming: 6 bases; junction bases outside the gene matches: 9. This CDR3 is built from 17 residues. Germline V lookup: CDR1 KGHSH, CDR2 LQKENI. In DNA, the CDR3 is TGTGCCAGCTCACCGCAAACAACTAGCGGGAGGCGCAATGAGCAGTTCTTC. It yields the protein CASSPQTTSGRRNEQFF.

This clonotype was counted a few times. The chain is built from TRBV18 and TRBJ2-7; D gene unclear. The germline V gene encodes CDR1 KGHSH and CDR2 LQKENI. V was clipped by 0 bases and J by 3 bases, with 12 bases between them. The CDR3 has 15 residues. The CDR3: CASSPPNGQDYEQYF. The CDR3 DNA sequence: TGTGCCAGCTCACCACCGAACGGTCAAGACTACGAGCAGTACTTC.

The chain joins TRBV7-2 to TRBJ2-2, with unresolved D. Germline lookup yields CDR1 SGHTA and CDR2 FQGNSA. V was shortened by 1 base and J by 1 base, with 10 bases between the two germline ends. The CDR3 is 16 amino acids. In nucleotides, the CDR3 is TGTGCCAGCAGCTTAGTACGGCTACAGAACACCGGGGAGCTGTTTTTT. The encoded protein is CASSLVRLQNTGELFF.

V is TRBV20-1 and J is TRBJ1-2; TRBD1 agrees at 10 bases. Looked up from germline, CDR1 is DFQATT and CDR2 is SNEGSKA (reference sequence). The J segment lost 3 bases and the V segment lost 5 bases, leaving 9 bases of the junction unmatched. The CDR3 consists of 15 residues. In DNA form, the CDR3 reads TGCAGTGCTGCGACCGGGACAGGGGACCACTATGGCTACACCTTC. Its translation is CSAATGTGDHYGYTF.

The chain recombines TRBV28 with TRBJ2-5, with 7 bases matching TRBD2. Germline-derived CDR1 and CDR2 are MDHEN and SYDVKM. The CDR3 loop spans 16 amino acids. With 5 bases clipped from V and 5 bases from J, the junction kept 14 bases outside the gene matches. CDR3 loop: CASSRRTSGSVETQYF. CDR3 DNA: TGTGCCAGCAGTCGCCGGACTAGTGGTAGTGTCGAGACCCAGTACTTC.

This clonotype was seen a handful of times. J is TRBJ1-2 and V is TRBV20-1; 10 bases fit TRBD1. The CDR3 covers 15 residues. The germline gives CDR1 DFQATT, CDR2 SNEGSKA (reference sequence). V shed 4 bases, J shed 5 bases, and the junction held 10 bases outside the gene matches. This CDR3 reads CSAIRAGTGVYGYTF. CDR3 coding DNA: TGCAGTGCTATTCGAGCCGGGACAGGGGTATATGGCTACACCTTC.

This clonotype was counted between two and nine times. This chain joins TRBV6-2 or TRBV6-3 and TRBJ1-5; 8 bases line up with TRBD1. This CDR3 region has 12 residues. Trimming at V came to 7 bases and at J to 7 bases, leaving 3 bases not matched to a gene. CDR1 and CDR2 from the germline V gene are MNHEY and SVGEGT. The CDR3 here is CASMQGAQPQHF. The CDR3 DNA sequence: TGTGCCAGCATGCAGGGGGCCCAGCCCCAGCATTTT.